This T cell receptor (beta chain) was profiled in a study of OX40 agonist ivuxolimab in advanced cancers. The germline CDR1 and CDR2 sequences are MNHNS and SASEGT. This CDR3 comprises 15 residues. J was trimmed by 8 bases and V by 5 bases; bases with no gene match: 12. Whole-study findings and limits: Researchers did not establish what antigens the expanded peripheral T cells target. Among T cells, CD8+ cells averaged more expanded clones than CD4+ cells.

Collection of blood occurred at baseline, at cycle 4 day 1, and at cycle 7 day 1. As regards this clone: Antigen: not known.

Clones were sequenced by immunoSEQ multiplex PCR, and TCRdb holds only the in-frame ones, with some missing. Of about 64,000 clones in the sample, more than 75% are singletons; the top ten hold approximately 2.2%. The chain links TRBV6-1 to TRBJ1-2; TRBD1 matches at 9 bases. The sequence came from an adult with an advanced solid tumor such as melanoma, head and neck, liver or kidney cancer. Sequenced material: CD4+ or CD8+ T cells sorted from blood, taken in a trial of the OX40 agonist ivuxolimab. The CDR3 is CASSRTSQGAEGYTF. The CDR3 coding sequence is TGTGCCAGCAGTCGGACTTCACAGGGGGCAGAGGGCTACACCTTC.